This T cell receptor beta chain was documented in a study of T-cell reconstitution after alpha-beta-depleted transplantation in children (dated by TCRdb to 2016 to 2018). Regarding the study in general: The study quantitatively tracked T-cell immune reconstitution after TCRalphabeta/CD19-depleted allogeneic hematopoietic cell transplantation in children using TCR repertoire profiling. Broader findings and caveats from the paper: Over the following months the frequencies of hyperexpanded clones went down, and after one year T-cell counts and TCRbeta diversity were mostly credited to newly produced T cells. Apparently early alphabetaT-cell count recovery about two months after transplant reportedly relied on only several hundred rapidly expanded clones derived from non-depleted graft cells. In some patients, the high TCRbeta diversity seen at day 60 was put down to recipient T cells and intrathymic progenitors that had survived conditioning.

This clonotype was detected ten times or more. What antigen it recognizes has not been identified. The record has no base qualities; no much larger clone is one base away. Sample time point, as interpreted from the label and publication: day 60 (about 2 months) after transplantation. In light of the paper, this sample's treatment or condition label describes: allogeneic hematopoietic cell transplantation with graft depleted of TCRalphabeta T cells and CD19 B cells. Transplant recipients were children who received TCRalphabeta/CD19-depleted allogeneic hematopoietic cell grafts. At the junction V is shortened by 8 bases and J by 5 bases, with 15 bases in between. In the germline V gene, CDR1 corresponds to SQVTM and CDR2 to ANQGSEA. From the cysteine up to the phenylalanine, the CDR3 has a length of 12 residues. Of the read, only the CDR3 DNA is kept; its 36 bases are in frame from base 1. The receptor library was made with PCR. Sequencing was performed on an Illumina HiSeq 2500. TCR library preparation used molecular barcoding, with unique molecular identifiers applied to normalize quantification of the TCRbeta repertoire. TCRdb applied fastp at Q25 and MiXCR to the public reads, then kept only in-frame beta chains. Entries are consolidated by CDR3 protein sequence, retaining the most common genes and DNA. The sample data list approximately 32,000 distinct CDR3 sequences, and 5.5% to 8% of these were observed just once. The ten largest clones take up more than 25% of the sample.

Recombination connected TRBV29-1 to TRBJ1-1; a tentative D match to TRBD1 spans 6 bases. This TCR was recovered from a child younger than two who had a stem cell transplant for acute myeloid leukemia, so the T cells may come from the graft donor. The starting material was peripheral blood, obtained 60 days after TCRalphabeta/CD19-depleted stem cell transplant. The CDR3 amino acid sequence is: CSSGAGVTEAFF. The DNA is TGCAGCTCTGGGGCAGGGGTGACTGAAGCTTTCTTT.